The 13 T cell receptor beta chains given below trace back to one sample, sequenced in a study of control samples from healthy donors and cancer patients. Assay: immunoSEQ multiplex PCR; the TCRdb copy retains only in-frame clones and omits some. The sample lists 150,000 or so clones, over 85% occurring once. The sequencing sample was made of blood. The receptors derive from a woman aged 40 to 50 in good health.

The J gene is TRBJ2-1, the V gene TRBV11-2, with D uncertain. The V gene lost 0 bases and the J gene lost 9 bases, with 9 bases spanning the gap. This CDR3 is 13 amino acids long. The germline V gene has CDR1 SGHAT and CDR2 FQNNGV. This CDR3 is CASSLDRLSEQFF. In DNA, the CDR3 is TGTGCCAGCAGCTTAGATCGTCTCAGTGAGCAGTTCTTC.

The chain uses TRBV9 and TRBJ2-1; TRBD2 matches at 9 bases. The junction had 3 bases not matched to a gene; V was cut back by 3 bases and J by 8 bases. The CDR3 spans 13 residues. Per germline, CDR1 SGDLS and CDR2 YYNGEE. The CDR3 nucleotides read TGTGCCAGCAGCGGCGGGGGGGAGGATGAGCAGTTCTTC. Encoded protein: CASSGGGEDEQFF.

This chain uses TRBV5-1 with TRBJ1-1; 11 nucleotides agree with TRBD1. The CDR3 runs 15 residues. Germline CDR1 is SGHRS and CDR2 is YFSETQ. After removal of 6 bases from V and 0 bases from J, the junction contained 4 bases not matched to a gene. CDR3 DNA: TGCGCCAGCACACGGACAGGGGGCTTGAACACTGAAGCTTTCTTT. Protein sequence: CASTRTGGLNTEAFF.

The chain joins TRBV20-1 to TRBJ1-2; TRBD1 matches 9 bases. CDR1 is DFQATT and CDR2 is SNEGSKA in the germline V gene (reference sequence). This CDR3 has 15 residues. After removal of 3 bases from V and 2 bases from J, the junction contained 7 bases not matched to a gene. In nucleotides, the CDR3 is TGCAGTGCTAGTACATCCGGACAGGGGAACTATGGCTACACCTTC. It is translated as CSASTSGQGNYGYTF.

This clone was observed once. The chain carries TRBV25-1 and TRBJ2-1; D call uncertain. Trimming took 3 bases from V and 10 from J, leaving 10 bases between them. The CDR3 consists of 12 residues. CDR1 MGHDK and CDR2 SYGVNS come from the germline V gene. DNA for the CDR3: TGTGCCAGCAGTGACCCCTATAAGGAGCAGTTCTTC. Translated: CASSDPYKEQFF.

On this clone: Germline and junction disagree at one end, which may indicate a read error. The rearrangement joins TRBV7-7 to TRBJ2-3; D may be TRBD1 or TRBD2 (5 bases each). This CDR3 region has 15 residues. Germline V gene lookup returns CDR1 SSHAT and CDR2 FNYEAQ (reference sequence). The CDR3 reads CASSLGVAGTDTQYF. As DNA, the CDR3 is TGTGCTAGCAGCTTGGGGGTAGCTGGCACAGATACGCAGTATTTT.

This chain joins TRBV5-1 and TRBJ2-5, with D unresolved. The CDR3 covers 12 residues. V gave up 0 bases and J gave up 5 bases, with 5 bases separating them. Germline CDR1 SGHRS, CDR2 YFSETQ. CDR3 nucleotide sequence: TGCGCCAGCAGCTTGGCTTCGGAGACCCAGTACTTC. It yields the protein CASSLASETQYF.

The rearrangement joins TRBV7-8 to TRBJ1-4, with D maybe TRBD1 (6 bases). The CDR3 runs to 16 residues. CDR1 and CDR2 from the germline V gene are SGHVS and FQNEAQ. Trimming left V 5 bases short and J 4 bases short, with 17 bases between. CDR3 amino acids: CASSGQTGYINEKLFF. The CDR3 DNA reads TGTGCCAGCAGCGGACAGACCGGATACATTAATGAAAAACTGTTTTTT.

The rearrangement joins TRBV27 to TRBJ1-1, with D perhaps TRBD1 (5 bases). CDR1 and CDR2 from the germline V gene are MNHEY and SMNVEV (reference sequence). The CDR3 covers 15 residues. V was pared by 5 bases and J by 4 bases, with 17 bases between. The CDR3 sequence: CASSKEGRAVTEAFF. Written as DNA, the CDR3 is TGTGCCAGCAGTAAGGAGGGGAGAGCGGTCACTGAAGCTTTCTTT.

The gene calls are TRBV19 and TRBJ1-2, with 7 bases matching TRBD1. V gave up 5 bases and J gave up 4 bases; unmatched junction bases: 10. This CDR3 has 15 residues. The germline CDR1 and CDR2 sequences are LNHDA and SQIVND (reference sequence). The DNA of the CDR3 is TGTGCCAGTAGTCTATCACGGACAGGTTCCTATGGCTACACCTTC. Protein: CASSLSRTGSYGYTF.

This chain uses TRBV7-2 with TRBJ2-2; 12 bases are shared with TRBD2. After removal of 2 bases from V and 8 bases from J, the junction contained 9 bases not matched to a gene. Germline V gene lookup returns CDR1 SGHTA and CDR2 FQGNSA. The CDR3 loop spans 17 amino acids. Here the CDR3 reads CASSLWATSGGFGELFF. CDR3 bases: TGTGCCAGCAGCTTATGGGCGACTAGCGGGGGATTTGGGGAGCTGTTTTTT.

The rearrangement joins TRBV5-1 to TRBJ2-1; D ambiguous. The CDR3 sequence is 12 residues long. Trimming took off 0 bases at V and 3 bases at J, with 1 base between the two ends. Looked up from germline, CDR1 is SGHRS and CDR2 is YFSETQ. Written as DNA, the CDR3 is TGCGCCAGCAGCTTGGACTACAATGAGCAGTTCTTC. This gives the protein CASSLDYNEQFF.

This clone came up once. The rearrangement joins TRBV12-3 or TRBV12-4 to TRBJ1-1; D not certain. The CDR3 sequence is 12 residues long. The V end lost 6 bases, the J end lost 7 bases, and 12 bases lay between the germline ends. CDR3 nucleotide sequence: TGTGCCAGCAGCTATGCCCCGGGTGAAGCTTTCTTT. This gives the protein CASSYAPGEAFF.